The next 2 T cell receptor beta chains were all read from a single sample in a study of T cell responses to AZD1222 COVID-19 vaccine. Produced via immunoSEQ multiplex PCR; TCRdb's table is partial and in-frame only. The sample has about 160,000 clones, approximately 91% seen once. The input for sequencing was peripheral blood, taken on day 0 of AZD1222 vaccination. These receptors were obtained from an adult in good health.

The rearrangement links TRBV3-1 (or the pseudogene TRBV3-2) to TRBJ2-7; tentatively, D is TRBD1 (5 bases). The germline V and J ends were trimmed by 1 base and 9 bases, with 10 bases remaining between them. Per the germline V gene, CDR1 is LGHDT and CDR2 is YNNKEL (reference sequence). The CDR3 loop spans 12 amino acids. CDR3 bases: TGTGCCAGCAGCCAAGTTGGTGGGGCGCAGTACTTC. Its protein product is CASSQVGGAQYF.

This sequence joins TRBV2 and TRBJ1-1; 7 positions agree with TRBD1. Germline V gene sequence: CDR1 SNHLY, CDR2 FYNNEI. V was clipped by 4 bases and J by 4 bases; unmatched bases: 3. This CDR3 comprises 13 residues. CDR3 bases: TGTGCCAGCAGTGGCCAGGGGGTCACTGAAGCTTTCTTT. Residues: CASSGQGVTEAFF.